The 8 T cell receptor beta chains below all came from one sample that was sequenced in a study of cytomegalovirus exposure and HLA in healthy donors (dated by TCRdb to 2016 to 2017). Library preparation was by the immunoSEQ multiplex PCR assay. A mixture of 60 forward primers for TCR Vbeta segments and 13 reverse primers for TCR Jbeta segments was used in the multiplex PCR. The immuneACCESS repertoire file appears here via TCRdb, limited to in-frame rearrangements. These files lack a portion of the clones; in checked studies, under half of the deficit traces to unresolved V genes, and the cause of the others is not known. This sample has around 130,000 clones in its table, and roughly two thirds of those were observed once. 1.6% of the sample belongs to the ten largest clones. The sample consisted of PBMCs. The receptor source for this set is a man in his thirties or forties in good health and CMV-seropositive.

About this clone itself: The sample has other DNA sequences that encode this CDR3 too. The V and J genes are TRBV18 and TRBJ2-7, with D perhaps TRBD2 (6 bases). V lost 3 bases, J lost 12 bases, and 24 bases lay in between. Per germline, CDR1 KGHSH and CDR2 LQKENI. This CDR3 is built from 15 residues. The DNA for the CDR3 is TGTGCCAGCTCACCCTCTGAGACTAGTGGGAGTCTTCGGTACTTC. Translation gives CASSPSETSGSLRYF.

In DNA form, the CDR3 reads TGTGCCAGCAGCGTAGGTTCCCAGCGGGATGCTAAAGATACGCAGTATTTT. As protein: CASSVGSQRDAKDTQYF. The rearrangement links TRBV9 to TRBJ2-3; 7 positions agree with TRBD2. Germline-derived CDR1 and CDR2 are SGDLS and YYNGEE. The CDR3 extends over 17 amino acids. V lost 0 bases to trimming and J lost 5 bases; unmatched junction nucleotides: 12.

The chain carries TRBV4-2 and TRBJ1-2, with D uncertain. With 4 bases removed from V and 1 base from J, the gap between germline ends came to 13 bases. The CDR3 runs to 15 residues. Per germline, CDR1 LGHNA and CDR2 YNFKEQ. This CDR3 reads CASSPFEAYNYGYTF. The DNA for the CDR3 is TGTGCCAGCAGCCCGTTCGAGGCCTATAACTATGGCTACACCTTC.

The J gene is TRBJ1-2, the V gene TRBV28; possibly TRBD1 for D (5 bases). This CDR3 region has 15 residues. Trimming took 0 bases from V and 4 from J, leaving 12 bases between them. The germline CDR1 and CDR2 sequences are MDHEN and SYDVKM. CDR3 coding DNA: TGTGCCAGCAGTTTATGGAGCCAGACAGCCTATGGCTACACCTTC. Translation gives CASSLWSQTAYGYTF.

The rearrangement links TRBV15 to TRBJ2-5; 10 bases line up with TRBD1. Germline V lookup: CDR1 LNHNV, CDR2 YYDKDF (reference sequence). CDR3 length: 15 residues. Trimming at V came to 2 bases and at J to 4 bases, leaving 4 bases not matched to a gene. The CDR3 region is CATSRQGQGPETQYF. Here the CDR3 DNA reads TGTGCCACCAGCAGACAGGGACAGGGGCCAGAGACCCAGTACTTC.

The V call is TRBV5-6, the J call TRBJ1-2; a possible D gene is TRBD1 (5 bases). V lost 0 bases, J lost 5 bases, and 11 bases lay in between. CDR3 length: 14 residues. Germline V gene lookup returns CDR1 SGHDT and CDR2 YYEEEE. The CDR3 region is CASSLGAGKYGYTF. CDR3 nucleotides: TGTGCCAGCAGCTTGGGGGCAGGGAAGTATGGCTACACCTTC.

The chain joins TRBV5-1 to TRBJ2-7, with TRBD2 matching over 9 bases. Unmatched junction bases numbered 6, after V lost 4 bases and J lost 1 base. The length of the CDR3 is 15 residues. CDR1 is SGHRS and CDR2 is YFSETQ in the germline V gene. CDR3 sequence (DNA): TGCGCCAGCAGCCACAGCGGGAGGAGGTCCTACGAGCAGTACTTC. It translates to CASSHSGRRSYEQYF.

V and J are TRBV6-6 and TRBJ1-2; D gene unclear. The CDR3 loop spans 15 amino acids. Germline V gene lookup returns CDR1 MNHNY and CDR2 SVGAGI (reference sequence). With 7 bases removed from V and 3 bases from J, the gap between germline ends came to 18 bases. Here the CDR3 reads CASTHEGIGYYGYTF. CDR3 nucleotide sequence: TGTGCCAGCACCCACGAGGGTATTGGGTACTATGGCTACACCTTC.